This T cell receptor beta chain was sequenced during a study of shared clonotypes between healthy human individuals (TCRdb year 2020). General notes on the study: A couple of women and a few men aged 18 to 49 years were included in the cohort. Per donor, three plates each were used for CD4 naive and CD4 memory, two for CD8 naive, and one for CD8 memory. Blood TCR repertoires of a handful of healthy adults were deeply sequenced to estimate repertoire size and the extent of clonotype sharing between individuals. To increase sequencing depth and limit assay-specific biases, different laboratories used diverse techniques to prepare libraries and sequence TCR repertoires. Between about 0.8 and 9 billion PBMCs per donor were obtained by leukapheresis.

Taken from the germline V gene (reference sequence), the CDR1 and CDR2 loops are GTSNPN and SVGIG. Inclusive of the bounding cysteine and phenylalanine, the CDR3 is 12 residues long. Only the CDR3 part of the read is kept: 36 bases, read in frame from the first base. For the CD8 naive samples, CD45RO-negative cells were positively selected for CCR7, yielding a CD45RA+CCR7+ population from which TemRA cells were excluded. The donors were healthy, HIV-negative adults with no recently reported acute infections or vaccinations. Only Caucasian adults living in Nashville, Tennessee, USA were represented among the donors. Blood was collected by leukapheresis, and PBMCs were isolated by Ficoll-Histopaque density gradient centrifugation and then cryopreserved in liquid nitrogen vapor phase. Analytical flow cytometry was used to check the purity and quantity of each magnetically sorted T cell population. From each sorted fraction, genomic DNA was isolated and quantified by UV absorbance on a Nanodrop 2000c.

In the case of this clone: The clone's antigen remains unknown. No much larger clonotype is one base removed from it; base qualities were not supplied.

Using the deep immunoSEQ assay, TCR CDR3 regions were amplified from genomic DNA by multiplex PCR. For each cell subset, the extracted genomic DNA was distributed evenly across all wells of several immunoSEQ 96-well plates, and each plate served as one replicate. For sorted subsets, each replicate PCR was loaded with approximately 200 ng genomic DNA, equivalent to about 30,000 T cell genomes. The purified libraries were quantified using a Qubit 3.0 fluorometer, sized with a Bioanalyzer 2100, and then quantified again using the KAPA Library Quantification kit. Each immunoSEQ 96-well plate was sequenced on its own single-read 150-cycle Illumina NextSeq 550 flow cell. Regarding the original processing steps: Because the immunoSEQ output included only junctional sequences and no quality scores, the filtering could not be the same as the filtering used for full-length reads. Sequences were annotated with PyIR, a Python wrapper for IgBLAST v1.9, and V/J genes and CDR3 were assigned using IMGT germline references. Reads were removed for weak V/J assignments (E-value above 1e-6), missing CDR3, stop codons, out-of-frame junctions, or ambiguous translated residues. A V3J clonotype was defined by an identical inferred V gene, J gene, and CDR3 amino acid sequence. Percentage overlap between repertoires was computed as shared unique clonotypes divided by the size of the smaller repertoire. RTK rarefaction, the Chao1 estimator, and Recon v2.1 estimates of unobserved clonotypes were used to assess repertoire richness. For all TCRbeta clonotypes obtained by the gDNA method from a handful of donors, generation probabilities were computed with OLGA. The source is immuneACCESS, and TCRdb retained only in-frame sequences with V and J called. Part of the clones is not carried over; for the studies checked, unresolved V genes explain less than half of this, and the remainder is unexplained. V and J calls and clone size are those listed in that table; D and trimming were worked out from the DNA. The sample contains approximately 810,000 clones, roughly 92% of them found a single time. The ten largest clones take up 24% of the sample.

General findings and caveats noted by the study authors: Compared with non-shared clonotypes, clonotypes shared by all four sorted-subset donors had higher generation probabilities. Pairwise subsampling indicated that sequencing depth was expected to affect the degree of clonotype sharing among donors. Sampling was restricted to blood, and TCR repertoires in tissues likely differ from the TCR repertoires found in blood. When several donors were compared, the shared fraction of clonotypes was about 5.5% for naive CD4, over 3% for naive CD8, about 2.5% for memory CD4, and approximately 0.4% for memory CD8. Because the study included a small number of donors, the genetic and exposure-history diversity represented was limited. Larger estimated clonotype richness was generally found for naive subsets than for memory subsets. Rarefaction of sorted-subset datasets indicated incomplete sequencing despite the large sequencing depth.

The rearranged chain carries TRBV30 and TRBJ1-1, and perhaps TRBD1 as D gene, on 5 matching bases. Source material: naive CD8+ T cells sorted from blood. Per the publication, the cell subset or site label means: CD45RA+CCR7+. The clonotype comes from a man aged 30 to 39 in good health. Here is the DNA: TGTGCTTACTGGGGCGGGGTAACTGAAGCTTTCTTT. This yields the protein CAYWGGVTEAFF.